The clone carrying this T cell receptor (beta chain) was detected many times. The antigen is not known. The source material, RNA transcripts, was used to amplify TCR beta CDR3 regions. Primed by the HTBI set, a first-round RT-PCR was run on the TCR CDR3. TCRdb called the multiplex PCR reads again in MiXCR, with one record for every CDR3 protein. The sample comprises 250,000 to 300,000 distinct CDR3 sequences, roughly 15% of which are singletons, and 7.5% to 8% rests with the top ten. This sample was included in a study of T cells in Graves' hyperthyroidism and ophthalmopathy. Whole-study findings and limits: Most clonotypes expanded in thyroid above 0.001 were likewise present in blood.

For the diagnoses, clinical symptoms, serum thyroxine and TRAb, thyroid ultrasound and orbital computed tomography were used. When hyperthyroidism was first diagnosed, the blood sample was taken, preceding any ophthalmopathy symptoms. PBMCs came from around 9.7 ml fresh peripheral blood. Trimming removed 2 bases from V and 2 bases from J, with 16 bases in between. The CDR3 length is 17 residues. CDR1 and CDR2 (germline): MNHEY, SVGEGT. The material sequenced was blood. The J gene is TRBJ2-4, the V gene TRBV6-2 or TRBV6-3; the D gene could be TRBD1 or TRBD2 (5 bases each). This sequence originates from a woman in her 30s with Graves' hyperthyroidism that later progressed to Graves' ophthalmopathy. The CDR3 sequence is CASSYPIPGTTKNIQYF. In nucleotides, the CDR3 is TGTGCCAGCAGTTACCCCATCCCCGGGACCACCAAAAACATTCAGTACTTC.